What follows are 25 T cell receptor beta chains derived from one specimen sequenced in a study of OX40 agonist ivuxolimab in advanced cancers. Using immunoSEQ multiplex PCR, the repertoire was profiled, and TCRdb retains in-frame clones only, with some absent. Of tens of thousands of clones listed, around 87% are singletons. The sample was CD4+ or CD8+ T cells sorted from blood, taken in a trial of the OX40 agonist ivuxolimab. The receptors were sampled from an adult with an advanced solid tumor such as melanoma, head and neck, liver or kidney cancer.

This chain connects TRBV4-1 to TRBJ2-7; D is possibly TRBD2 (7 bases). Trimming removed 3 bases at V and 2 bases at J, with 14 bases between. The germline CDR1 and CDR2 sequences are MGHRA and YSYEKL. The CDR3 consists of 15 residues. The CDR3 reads CASSQNPRGPYEQYF. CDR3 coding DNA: TGCGCCAGCAGCCAGAACCCGCGGGGGCCCTACGAGCAGTACTTC.

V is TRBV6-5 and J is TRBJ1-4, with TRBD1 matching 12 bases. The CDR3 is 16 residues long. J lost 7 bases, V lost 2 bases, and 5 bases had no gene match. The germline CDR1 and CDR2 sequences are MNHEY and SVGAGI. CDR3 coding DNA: TGTGCCAGCAGTTACGGGACAGGGGGCTCTCGTGAAAAACTGTTTTTT. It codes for CASSYGTGGSREKLFF.

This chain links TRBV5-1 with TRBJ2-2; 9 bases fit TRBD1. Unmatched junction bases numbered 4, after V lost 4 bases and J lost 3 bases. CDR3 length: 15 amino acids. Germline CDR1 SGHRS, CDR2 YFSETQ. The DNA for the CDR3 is TGCGCCAGCAGCCCCGGACAGGGGTACACCGGGGAGCTGTTTTTT. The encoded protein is CASSPGQGYTGELFF.

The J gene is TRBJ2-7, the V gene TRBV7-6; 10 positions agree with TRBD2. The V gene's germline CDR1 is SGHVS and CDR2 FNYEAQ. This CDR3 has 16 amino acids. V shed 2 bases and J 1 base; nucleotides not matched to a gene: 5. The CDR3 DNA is TGTGCCAGCAGCTTATTGGTAGCGGGAGGTTCCTACGAGCAGTACTTC. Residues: CASSLLVAGGSYEQYF.

The CDR3 is CASSFAEANSPLHF. Written as DNA, the CDR3 is TGTGCCAGCAGCTTCGCAGAAGCGAATTCACCCCTCCACTTT. V gene TRBV13 combines with J gene TRBJ1-6; D is undetermined. Between the trimmed V and J ends, which lost 3 bases and 7 bases, there was a span of 10 bases. This CDR3 is 14 amino acids long. Germline CDR1 and CDR2: PRHDT and FYEKMQ (reference sequence).

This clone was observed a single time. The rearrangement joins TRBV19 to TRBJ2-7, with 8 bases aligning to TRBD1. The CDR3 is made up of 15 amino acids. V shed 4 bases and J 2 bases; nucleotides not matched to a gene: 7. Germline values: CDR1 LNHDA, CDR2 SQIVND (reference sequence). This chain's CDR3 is CASSTRQGPTYEQYF. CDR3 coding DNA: TGTGCCAGTAGTACGCGACAGGGGCCTACCTACGAGCAGTACTTC.

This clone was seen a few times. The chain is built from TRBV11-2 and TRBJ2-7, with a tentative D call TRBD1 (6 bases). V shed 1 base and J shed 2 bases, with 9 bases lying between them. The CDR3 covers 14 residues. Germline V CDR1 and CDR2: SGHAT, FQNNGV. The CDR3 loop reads CASSLGQGPYEQYF. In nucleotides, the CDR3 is TGTGCCAGCAGCTTAGGCCAGGGGCCCTACGAGCAGTACTTC.

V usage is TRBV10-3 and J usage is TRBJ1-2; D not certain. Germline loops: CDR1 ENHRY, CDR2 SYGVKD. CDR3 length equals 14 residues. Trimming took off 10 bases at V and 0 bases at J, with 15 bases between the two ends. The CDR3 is CATTRQASNYGYTF. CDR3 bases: TGTGCCACCACACGACAAGCCTCTAACTATGGCTACACCTTC.

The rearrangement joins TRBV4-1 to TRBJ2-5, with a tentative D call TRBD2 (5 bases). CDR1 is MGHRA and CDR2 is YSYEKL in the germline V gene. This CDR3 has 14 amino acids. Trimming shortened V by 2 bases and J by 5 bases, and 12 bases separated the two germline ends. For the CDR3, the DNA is TGCGCCAGCAGCCAAACAGTAACTAGGGAGACCCAGTACTTC. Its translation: CASSQTVTRETQYF.

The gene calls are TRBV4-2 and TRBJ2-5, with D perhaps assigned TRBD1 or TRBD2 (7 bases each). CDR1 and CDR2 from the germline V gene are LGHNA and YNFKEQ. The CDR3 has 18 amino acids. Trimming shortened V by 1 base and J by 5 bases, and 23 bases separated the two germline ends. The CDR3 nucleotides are TGTGCCAGCAGCCAAGGTAGACTAGCAGGGGGGTACCGGGAGACCCAGTACTTC. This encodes CASSQGRLAGGYRETQYF.

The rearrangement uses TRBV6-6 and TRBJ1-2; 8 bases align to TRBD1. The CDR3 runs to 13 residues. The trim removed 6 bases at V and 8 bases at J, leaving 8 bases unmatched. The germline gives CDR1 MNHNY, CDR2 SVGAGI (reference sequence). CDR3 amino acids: CASRRGQAAGYTF. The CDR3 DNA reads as TGTGCCAGCAGACGGGGACAGGCGGCGGGCTACACCTTC.

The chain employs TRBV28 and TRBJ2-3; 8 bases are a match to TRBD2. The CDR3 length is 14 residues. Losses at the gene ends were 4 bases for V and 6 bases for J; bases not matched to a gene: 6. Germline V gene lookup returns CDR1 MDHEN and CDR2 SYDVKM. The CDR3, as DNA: TGTGCCAGCAGTTCGGGACTAGGGGCCGATACGCAGTATTTT. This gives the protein CASSSGLGADTQYF. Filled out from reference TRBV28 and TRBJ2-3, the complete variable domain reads DVKVTQSSRYLVKRTGEKVFLECVQDMDHENMFWYRQDPGLGLRLIYFSYDVKMKEKGDIPEGYSVSREKKERFSLILESASTNQTSMYLCASSSGLGADTQYFGPGTRLTVL.

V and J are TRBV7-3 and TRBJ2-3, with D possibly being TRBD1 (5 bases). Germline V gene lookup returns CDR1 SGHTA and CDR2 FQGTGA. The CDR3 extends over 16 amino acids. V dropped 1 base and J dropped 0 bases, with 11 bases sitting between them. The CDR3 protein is CASSLRGGSSTDTQYF. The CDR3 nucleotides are TGTGCCAGCAGCTTAAGGGGCGGTTCTAGCACAGATACGCAGTATTTT.

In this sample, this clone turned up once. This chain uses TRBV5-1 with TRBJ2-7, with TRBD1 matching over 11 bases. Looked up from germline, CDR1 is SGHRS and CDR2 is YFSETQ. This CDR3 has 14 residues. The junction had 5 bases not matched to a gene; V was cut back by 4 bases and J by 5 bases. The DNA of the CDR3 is TGCGCCAGCAGCCGGGACAGGGGGTTAGACGAGCAGTACTTC. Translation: CASSRDRGLDEQYF.

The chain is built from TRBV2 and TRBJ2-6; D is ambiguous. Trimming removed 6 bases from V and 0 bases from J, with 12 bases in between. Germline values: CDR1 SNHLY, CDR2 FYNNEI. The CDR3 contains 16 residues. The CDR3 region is CASSDELSSGANVLTF. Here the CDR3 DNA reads TGTGCCAGCAGCGATGAGCTCTCCTCTGGGGCCAACGTCCTGACTTTC.

The CDR3 spells CASSPDGETQYF. The CDR3 nucleotides read TGTGCCAGCAGTCCGGATGGGGAGACCCAGTACTTC. V and J are TRBV6-6 and TRBJ2-5; unclear D gene. The CDR3 has 12 amino acids. With 5 bases removed from V and 5 bases from J, the gap between germline ends came to 9 bases. CDR1 and CDR2 from the germline V gene are MNHNY and SVGAGI (reference sequence).

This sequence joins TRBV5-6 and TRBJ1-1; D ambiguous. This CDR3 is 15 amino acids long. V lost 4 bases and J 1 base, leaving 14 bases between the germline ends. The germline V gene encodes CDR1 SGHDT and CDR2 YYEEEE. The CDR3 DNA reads TGTGCCAGCAGCCCCAACCCCGGACGGAACACTGAAGCTTTCTTT. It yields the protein CASSPNPGRNTEAFF.

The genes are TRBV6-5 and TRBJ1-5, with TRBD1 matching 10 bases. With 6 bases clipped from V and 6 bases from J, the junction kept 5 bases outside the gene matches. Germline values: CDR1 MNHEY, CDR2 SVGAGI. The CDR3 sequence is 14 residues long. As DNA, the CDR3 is TGTGCCAGCAGCGCGACAGGGGGCGGTCAGCCCCAGCATTTT. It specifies CASSATGGGQPQHF.

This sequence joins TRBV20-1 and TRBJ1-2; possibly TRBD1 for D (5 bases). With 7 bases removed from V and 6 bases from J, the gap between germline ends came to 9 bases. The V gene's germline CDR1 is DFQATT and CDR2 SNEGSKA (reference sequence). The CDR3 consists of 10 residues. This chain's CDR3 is CSGGRNGYTF. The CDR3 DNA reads TGCAGTGGGGGGAGGAATGGCTACACCTTC.

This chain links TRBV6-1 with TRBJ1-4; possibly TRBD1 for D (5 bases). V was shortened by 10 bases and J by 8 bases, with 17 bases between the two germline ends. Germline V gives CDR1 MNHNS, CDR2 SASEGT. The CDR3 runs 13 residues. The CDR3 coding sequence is TGTGCCACCCGGGTCAGGGAGGGGGAAAAACTGTTTTTT. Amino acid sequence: CATRVREGEKLFF.

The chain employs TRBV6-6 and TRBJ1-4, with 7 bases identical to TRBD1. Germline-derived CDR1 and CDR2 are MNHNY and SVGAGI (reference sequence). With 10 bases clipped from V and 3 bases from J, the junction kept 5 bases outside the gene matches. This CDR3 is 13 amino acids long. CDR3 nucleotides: TGTGCCATCCAGGGGGTTTCTAATGAAAAACTGTTTTTT. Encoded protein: CAIQGVSNEKLFF.

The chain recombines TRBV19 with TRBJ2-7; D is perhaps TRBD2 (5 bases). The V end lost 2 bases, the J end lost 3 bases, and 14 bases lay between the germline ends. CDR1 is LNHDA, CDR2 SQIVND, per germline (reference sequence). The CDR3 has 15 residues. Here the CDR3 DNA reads TGTGCCAGTAGTATATCCGGGAATCTAAACTACGAGCAGTACTTC. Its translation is CASSISGNLNYEQYF.

The CDR3, as DNA: TGTGCCAGCAGAAGCGGGACTGATTCCTATGGCTACACCTTC. Its protein is CASRSGTDSYGYTF. This chain links TRBV6-1 with TRBJ1-2; tentative D call: TRBD1 (5 bases). The CDR3 is 14 residues long. Germline CDR1 and CDR2: MNHNS and SASEGT. V lost 6 bases and J 4 bases, leaving 15 bases between the germline ends.

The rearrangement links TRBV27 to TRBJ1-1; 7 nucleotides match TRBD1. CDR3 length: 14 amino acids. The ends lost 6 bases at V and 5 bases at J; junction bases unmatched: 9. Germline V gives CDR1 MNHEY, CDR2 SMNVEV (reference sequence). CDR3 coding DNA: TGTGCCAGCAGGACAGGGCGTCGTCGTACTGAAGCTTTCTTT. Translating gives CASRTGRRRTEAFF.

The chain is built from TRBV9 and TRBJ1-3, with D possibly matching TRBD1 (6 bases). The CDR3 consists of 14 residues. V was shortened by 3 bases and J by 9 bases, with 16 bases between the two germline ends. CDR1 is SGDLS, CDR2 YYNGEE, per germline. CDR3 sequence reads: CASSGSTGYGTIYF. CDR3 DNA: TGTGCCAGCAGCGGGAGCACAGGGTACGGCACCATATATTTT.